These T cell receptor beta chains were read from a single sample in a study of cytomegalovirus exposure and HLA in healthy donors. TCRdb keeps only in-frame clones here, not all; method: immunoSEQ multiplex PCR. This sample carries approximately 160,000 clones, over 70% of them seen once, and the ten largest clones take 2.5% to 4%. Sequencing used PBMCs. Source of these receptors: a woman between 45 and 65 years old in good health and CMV-seropositive. The CDR3 runs from the conserved cysteine through the conserved F or W. The D gene is left open where the match is weak. Some rows mark clone size as missing; the rest say once, few, many or name a class of expanded clone.

TRBV6-1	NA	TRBJ1-2	TRBD1	CASSEARRGQGHGYTF	TGTGCCAGCAGTGAAGCGCGGAGGGGACAGGGGCATGGCTACACCTTC
TRBV2	NA	TRBJ2-7	NA	CASRMGGETYEQYF	TGTGCCAGCAGGATGGGCGGGGAGACCTACGAGCAGTACTTC
TRBV5-1	NA	TRBJ1-1	TRBD1	CASSVSGQAEAFF	TGCGCCAGCAGCGTCTCGGGACAGGCCGAAGCTTTCTTT
TRBV19	NA	TRBJ1-2	TRBD1	CASTTLGTANGYTF	TGTGCCAGTACAACGCTCGGGACAGCCAATGGCTACACCTTC
TRBV19	NA	TRBJ1-1	TRBD1	CASSSNRDRGPEAFF	TGTGCCAGTAGTTCTAATAGGGACAGGGGGCCTGAAGCTTTCTTT
TRBV7-2	NA	TRBJ1-1	TRBD1	CASSSHRGRKAFF	TGTGCCAGCAGCTCACACAGGGGGCGTAAAGCTTTCTTT
TRBV5-1	NA	TRBJ2-5	NA	CASSFGPQETQYF	TGCGCCAGCAGCTTTGGCCCACAAGAGACCCAGTACTTC
TRBV7-2	NA	TRBJ2-5	TRBD1	CASSLDRGRETQYF	TGTGCCAGCAGTCTAGACAGGGGGCGAGAGACCCAGTACTTC
TRBV7-2	once	TRBJ2-1	TRBD2	CASSRTSGGAEGEQFF	TGTGCCAGCAGCCGAACTAGCGGGGGGGCCGAGGGTGAGCAGTTCTTC
TRBV5-6	NA	TRBJ2-7	TRBD1	CASRHGQGGEQYF	TGTGCCAGCAGACATGGACAGGGGGGAGAGCAGTACTTC
TRBV28	few	TRBJ1-5	NA	CASSLGGGAPNQPQHF	TGTGCCAGCAGTTTAGGAGGGGGGGCCCCGAATCAGCCCCAGCATTTT
TRBV7-2	NA	TRBJ2-2	NA	CASSLTGGTSTGELFF	TGTGCCAGCAGCTTGACAGGAGGTACTAGCACCGGGGAGCTGTTTTTT
TRBV11-2	NA	TRBJ1-2	TRBD1	CASSRDRANYGYTF	TGTGCCAGCAGCCGGGACAGAGCTAACTATGGCTACACCTTC
TRBV7-2	NA	TRBJ1-1	TRBD1	CASSLGTWDRYTEAFF	TGTGCCAGCAGCTTAGGTACATGGGACAGATACACTGAAGCTTTCTTT
TRBV5-4	once	TRBJ2-2	NA	CASTTGQNTGELFF	TGTGCCAGCACCACGGGACAGAACACCGGGGAGCTGTTTTTT
TRBV9	NA	TRBJ2-3	TRBD2	CASSSTSGRDTQYF	TGTGCCAGCAGCTCGACTAGCGGCAGAGATACGCAGTATTTT
TRBV6-6	few	TRBJ2-3	NA	CASSYSYGGTDTQYF	TGTGCCAGCAGTTACTCGTACGGGGGCACAGATACGCAGTATTTT
TRBV5-1	NA	TRBJ2-5	NA	CASSLSGGGESTKYF	TGCGCCAGCAGCCTGAGTGGGGGAGGAGAATCTACGAAGTACTTC
TRBV6-1	NA	TRBJ1-1	NA	CASSEAGGTEAFF	TGTGCCAGCAGTGAAGCCGGGGGCACTGAAGCTTTCTTT
TRBV7-3	NA	TRBJ2-1	TRBD2	CASSFAGGVNEQFF	TGTGCCAGCAGCTTTGCGGGAGGGGTCAATGAGCAGTTCTTC
TRBV6-5	few	TRBJ1-3	TRBD1	CASSLDRELGNTIYF	TGTGCCAGCAGTTTAGACAGGGAACTTGGAAACACCATATATTTT
TRBV9	NA	TRBJ2-7	NA	CASSVGPGTLYEQYF	TGTGCCAGCAGCGTAGGGCCGGGAACTCTCTACGAGCAGTACTTC
TRBV14	NA	TRBJ2-3	NA	CASSQVQATDTQYF	TGTGCCAGCAGCCAAGTGCAAGCGACAGATACGCAGTATTTT
TRBV7-8	NA	TRBJ1-2	TRBD1	CASSFGTDSRYTF	TGTGCCAGCAGCTTTGGGACAGACTCTCGCTACACCTTC
TRBV4-3	few	TRBJ2-5	TRBD1	CASSLTGGVGETQYF	TGCGCCAGCAGTCTTACAGGGGGCGTGGGAGAGACCCAGTACTTC
TRBV11-3	NA	TRBJ1-1	NA	CASSPTPGAVNTEAFF	TGTGCCAGCAGCCCCACCCCAGGGGCCGTGAACACTGAAGCTTTCTTT
TRBV7-2	NA	TRBJ2-1	TRBD2	CASSLDGGARYEQFF	TGTGCCAGCAGCTTAGACGGGGGGGCCCGTTATGAGCAGTTCTTC
TRBV6-1	once	TRBJ1-1	NA	CASSEVSGANTEAFF	TGTGCCAGCAGTGAAGTTTCAGGGGCGAACACTGAAGCTTTCTTT
TRBV4-1	NA	TRBJ2-7	NA	CASSQDPSANEQYF	TGCGCCAGCAGCCAAGATCCCAGCGCCAACGAGCAGTACTTC
TRBV11-2	once	TRBJ1-1	NA	CASSPNRQGLGAFF	TGTGCCAGCAGCCCGAACCGCCAGGGGTTGGGAGCTTTCTTT
TRBV15	NA	TRBJ2-7	TRBD1	CATSRDRAVYEQYF	TGTGCCACCAGCAGGGACAGGGCGGTCTACGAGCAGTACTTC
TRBV9	NA	TRBJ2-1	NA	CASSVGGPYNEQFF	TGTGCCAGCAGCGTAGGCGGTCCCTACAATGAGCAGTTCTTC
TRBV9	NA	TRBJ2-3	NA	CASSLMGPDGDTQYF	TGTGCCAGCAGCTTAATGGGCCCCGACGGAGATACGCAGTATTTT
TRBV7-2	NA	TRBJ2-2	NA	CASSPTGSNTGELFF	TGTGCCAGCAGCCCCACCGGGTCTAACACCGGGGAGCTGTTTTTT
TRBV27	NA	TRBJ1-6	NA	CASSLRASPLHF	TGTGCCAGCAGTTTAAGAGCTTCACCCCTCCACTTT
TRBV18	few	TRBJ1-1	NA	CASSPNPSGRVGMNTEAFF	TGTGCCAGCTCACCAAACCCGTCCGGGAGGGTCGGGATGAACACTGAAGCTTTCTTT
TRBV14	NA	TRBJ1-1	TRBD1	CASSLGQGAEAFF	TGTGCCAGCAGCTTAGGACAGGGCGCTGAAGCTTTCTTT